The count of the clone carrying this T cell receptor (beta chain) is one. The method was immunoSEQ multiplex PCR; TCRdb's version includes in-frame clones alone and lacks a portion of them. This sample yields 90,000 to 120,000 clones, of which approximately 88% are seen a single time; 6.8% belongs to the top ten. There are 16 residues in the CDR3. The germline gives CDR1 MGHRA, CDR2 YSYEKL. V gave up 4 bases and J gave up 0 bases, with 13 bases separating them. This sample was included in a study of blood T cell repertoires in COVID-19. Turning to the study itself: Sources were T cells, B-cell-depleted T cells, or PBMCs; the material itself was cDNA or gDNA.

This chain links TRBV4-1 with TRBJ1-3; weak D call: TRBD1 (5 bases). The sequencing input was peripheral blood. This receptor was taken from a man in his fifties with active or convalescent COVID-19. The CDR3 reads CASSRTLTVSGNTIYF. CDR3 bases: TGCGCCAGCAGCCGGACGTTGACAGTCTCTGGAAACACCATATATTTT.